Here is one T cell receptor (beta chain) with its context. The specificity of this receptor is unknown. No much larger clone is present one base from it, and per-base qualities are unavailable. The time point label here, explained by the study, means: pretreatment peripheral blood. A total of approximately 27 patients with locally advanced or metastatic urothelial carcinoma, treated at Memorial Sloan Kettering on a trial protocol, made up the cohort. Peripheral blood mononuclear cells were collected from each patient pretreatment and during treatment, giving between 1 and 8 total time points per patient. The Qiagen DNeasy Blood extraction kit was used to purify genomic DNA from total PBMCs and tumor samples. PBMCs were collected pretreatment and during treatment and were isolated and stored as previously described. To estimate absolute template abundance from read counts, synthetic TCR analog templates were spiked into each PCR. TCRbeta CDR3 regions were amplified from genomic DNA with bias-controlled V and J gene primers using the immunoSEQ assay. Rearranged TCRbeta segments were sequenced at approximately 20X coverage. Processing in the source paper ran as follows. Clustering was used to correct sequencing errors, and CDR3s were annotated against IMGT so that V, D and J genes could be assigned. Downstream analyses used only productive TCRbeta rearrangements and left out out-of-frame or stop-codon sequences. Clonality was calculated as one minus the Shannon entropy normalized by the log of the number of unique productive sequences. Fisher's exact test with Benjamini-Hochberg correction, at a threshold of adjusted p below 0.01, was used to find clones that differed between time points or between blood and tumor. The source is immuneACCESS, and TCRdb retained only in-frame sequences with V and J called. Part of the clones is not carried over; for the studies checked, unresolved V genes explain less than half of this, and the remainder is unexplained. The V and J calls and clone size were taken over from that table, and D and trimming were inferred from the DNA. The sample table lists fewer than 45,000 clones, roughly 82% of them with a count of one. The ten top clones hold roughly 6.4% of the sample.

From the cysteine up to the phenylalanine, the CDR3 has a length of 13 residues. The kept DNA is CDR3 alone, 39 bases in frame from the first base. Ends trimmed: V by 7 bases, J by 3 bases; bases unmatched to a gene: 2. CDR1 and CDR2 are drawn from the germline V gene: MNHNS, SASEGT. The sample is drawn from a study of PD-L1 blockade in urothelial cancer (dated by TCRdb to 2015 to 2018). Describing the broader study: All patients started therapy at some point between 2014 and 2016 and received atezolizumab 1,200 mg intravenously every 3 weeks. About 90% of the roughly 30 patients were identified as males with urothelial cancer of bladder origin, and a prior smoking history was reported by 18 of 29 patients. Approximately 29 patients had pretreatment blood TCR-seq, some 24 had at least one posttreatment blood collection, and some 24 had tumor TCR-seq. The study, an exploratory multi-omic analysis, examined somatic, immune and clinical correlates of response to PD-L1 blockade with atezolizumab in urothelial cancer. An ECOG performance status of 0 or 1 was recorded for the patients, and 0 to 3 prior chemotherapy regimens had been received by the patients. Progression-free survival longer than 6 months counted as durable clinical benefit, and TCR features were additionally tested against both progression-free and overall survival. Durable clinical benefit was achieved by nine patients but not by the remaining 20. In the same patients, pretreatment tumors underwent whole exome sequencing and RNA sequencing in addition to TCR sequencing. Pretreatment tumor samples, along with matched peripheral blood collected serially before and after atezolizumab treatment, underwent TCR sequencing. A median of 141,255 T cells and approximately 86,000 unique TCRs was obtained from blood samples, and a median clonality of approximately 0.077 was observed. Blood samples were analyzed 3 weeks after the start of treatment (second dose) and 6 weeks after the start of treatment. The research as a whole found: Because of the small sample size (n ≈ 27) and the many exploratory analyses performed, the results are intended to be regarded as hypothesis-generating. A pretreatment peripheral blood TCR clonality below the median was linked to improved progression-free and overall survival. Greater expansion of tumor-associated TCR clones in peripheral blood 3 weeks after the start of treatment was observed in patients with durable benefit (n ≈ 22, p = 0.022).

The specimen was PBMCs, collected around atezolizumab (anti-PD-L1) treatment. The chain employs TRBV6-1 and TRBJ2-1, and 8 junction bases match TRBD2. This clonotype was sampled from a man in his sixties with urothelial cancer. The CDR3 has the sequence CASKSGGYNEQFF. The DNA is TGTGCCAGCAAAAGCGGGGGCTACAATGAGCAGTTCTTC.